This TCR beta chain was profiled in a study of T cells in localized non-small cell lung cancer (dated by TCRdb to the early 2020s). About the study as a whole: The study analyzed T cell repertoires of hundreds of early-stage NSCLC patients, comparing tumors and uninvolved tumor-adjacent lungs. The cohort was made up of some 240 treatment-naive NSCLC patients whose localized lung tumors had been resected. The mean age of the NSCLC patients was 60 to 85 years, with 130 or so men and 110 or so women.

The immunoSEQ Assay was used to sequence TCR beta CDR3 regions from DNA. The published analysis was carried out like this. To compute T cell density, TCR beta template counts were normalized to usable DNA, which was estimated by amplifying housekeeping genes. Richness was estimated with the preseqR package, extrapolating to 400,000 templates for PBMC samples and 120,000 templates for tissue samples. Clonality was calculated as one minus Pielou's evenness. To identify tissue-enriched TCRs, differential abundance testing was run on productive amino-acid clonotypes with a minimum total count of 5 and an alpha of 0.1. The Jaccard Index and the Morisita Overlap Index were used to measure how much the repertoires overlapped between compartments. GLIPH grouped TCR beta CDR3s together with public tetramer-defined viral CDR3s, and a viral motif had to include at least three viral sequences and show V-gene enrichment. TCRdb stores this immuneACCESS table with in-frame sequences only. Part of the clones is absent; in the studies checked, under half of the shortfall reflects unresolved V genes, and no reason is known for the rest. V and J calls and clone size are those listed in that table; D and trimming were worked out from the DNA. This sample lists around 90,000 clones; around three quarters were detected once. Roughly 19% of the sample is in the top ten clones.

For this clone: The target of this receptor is not known. No base quality information exists; no much larger clone differs at one position.

At the junction V is shortened by 3 bases and J by 0 bases, with 13 bases in between. Reading from cysteine to phenylalanine, the CDR3 counts 15 amino acids. This entry keeps only the CDR3 DNA: 45 bases, framed from base 1. From a lookup of the germline V gene (reference sequence), CDR1 and CDR2 are GTSNPN and SVGIG. The full study reports these points: Higher blood T cell density associated with longer overall survival, while higher adjacent-lung clonality associated with shorter survival. Because multi-region tumor sequencing was not performed, intratumor heterogeneity could not be ruled out. Since the design was exploratory, TCR variables were selected using unadjusted p-values with no false-discovery rate correction. A median of about 61 of the top 100 tumor clones turned up in the paired uninvolved adjacent lung, and under 30 of those clones also ranked among the top 100 of that same adjacent lung. Uninvolved tumor-adjacent lung showed the highest T cell clonality, higher than tumor, which suggests more focused antigenic responses in the adjacent lung.

At diagnosis, tumor, uninvolved tumor-adjacent lung and peripheral blood were collected and then preserved as a mix of FFPE and fresh-frozen material. For TCR repertoire profiling, blood samples were analyzed in the form of peripheral blood mononuclear cells. This clonotype was sampled from a man aged 40 to 70 with stage II squamous cell lung carcinoma. Material: PBMCs, obtained before any cancer treatment. The sequence joins TRBV30 to TRBJ2-3, with no reliable assignment of the D segment. The CDR3 reads CAWSRNLLSTDTQYF. The DNA is TGTGCCTGGAGCCGGAACCTACTAAGCACAGATACGCAGTATTTT.